The source of this TCR beta chain is a study of T cells in Graves' hyperthyroidism and ophthalmopathy. TCR beta CDR3 regions were amplified from RNA transcripts. Carried out on the TCR CDR3, a first-round RT-PCR used the HTBI primer set. One entry per CDR3 protein results from TCRdb running MiXCR on the multiplex PCR reads. Found here are around 440,000 distinct CDR3 sequences, 15% to 18% of them singletons; the top ten hold roughly 7.7%. This clonotype has ten or more counts. The hyperthyroidism patients had all been newly diagnosed, and their disease duration was under 2 months. Their ages ranged from 18 to 65 years. Clinical symptoms, serum thyroxine and TRAb, thyroid ultrasound and orbital computed tomography were used for the diagnoses. V lost 5 bases and J 8 bases, leaving 18 bases between the germline ends. This CDR3 is 15 amino acids long. Germline V lookup: CDR1 LGHDT, CDR2 YNNKEL (reference sequence).

This chain links TRBV3-1 with TRBJ1-4, with D possibly TRBD1 on 5 matching bases. The sample was blood. The sequence came from a woman aged 18-30 years with Graves' hyperthyroidism. CDR3 sequence (DNA): TGTGCCAGCAGCGCCCGGGGCGGGGTCCGCGAAAAACTGTTTTTT. This encodes CASSARGGVREKLFF.